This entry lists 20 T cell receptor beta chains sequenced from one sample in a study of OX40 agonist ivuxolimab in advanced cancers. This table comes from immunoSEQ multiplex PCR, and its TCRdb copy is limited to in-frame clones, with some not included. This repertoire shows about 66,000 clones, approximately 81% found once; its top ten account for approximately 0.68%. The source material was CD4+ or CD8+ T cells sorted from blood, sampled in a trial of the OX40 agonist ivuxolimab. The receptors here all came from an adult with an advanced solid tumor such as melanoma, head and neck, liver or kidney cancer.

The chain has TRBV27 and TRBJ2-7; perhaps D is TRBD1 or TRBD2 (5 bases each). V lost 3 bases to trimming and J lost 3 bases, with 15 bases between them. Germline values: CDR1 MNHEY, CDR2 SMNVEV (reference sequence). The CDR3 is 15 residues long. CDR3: CASSFIGASLYEQYF. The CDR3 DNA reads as TGTGCCAGCAGTTTCATCGGGGCGTCTCTCTACGAGCAGTACTTC.

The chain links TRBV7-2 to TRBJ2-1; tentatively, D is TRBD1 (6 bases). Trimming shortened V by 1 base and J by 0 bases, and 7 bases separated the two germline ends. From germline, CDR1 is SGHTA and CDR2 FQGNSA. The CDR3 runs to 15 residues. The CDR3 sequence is CASSLGGPSYNEQFF. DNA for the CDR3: TGTGCCAGCAGCTTAGGGGGGCCCTCCTACAATGAGCAGTTCTTC.

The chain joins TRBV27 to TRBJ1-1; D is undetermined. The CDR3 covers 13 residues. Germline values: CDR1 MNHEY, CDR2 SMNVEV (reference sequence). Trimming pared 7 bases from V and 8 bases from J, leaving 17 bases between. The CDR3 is CASTRNGEAEAFF. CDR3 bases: TGTGCCAGCACCCGAAACGGGGAGGCCGAAGCTTTCTTT.

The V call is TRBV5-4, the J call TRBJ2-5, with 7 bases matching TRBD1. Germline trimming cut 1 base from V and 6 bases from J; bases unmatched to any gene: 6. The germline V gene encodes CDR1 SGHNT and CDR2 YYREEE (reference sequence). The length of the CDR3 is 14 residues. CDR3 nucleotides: TGTGCCAGCAGCTTGACCACAGGGGTCCAGACCCAGTACTTC. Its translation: CASSLTTGVQTQYF.

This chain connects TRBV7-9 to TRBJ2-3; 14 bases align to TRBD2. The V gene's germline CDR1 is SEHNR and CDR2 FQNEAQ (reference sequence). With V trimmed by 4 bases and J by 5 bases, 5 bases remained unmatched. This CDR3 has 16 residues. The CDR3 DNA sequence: TGTGCCAGCAGCTGGGGACTAGCGGGGGATCAAGATACGCAGTATTTT. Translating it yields CASSWGLAGDQDTQYF.

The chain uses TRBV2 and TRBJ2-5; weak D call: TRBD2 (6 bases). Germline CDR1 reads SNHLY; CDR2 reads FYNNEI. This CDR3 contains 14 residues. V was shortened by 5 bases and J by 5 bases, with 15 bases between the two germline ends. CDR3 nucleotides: TGTGCCAGCAGTTACGGAGTGGAGGGGGAGACCCAGTACTTC. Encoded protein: CASSYGVEGETQYF. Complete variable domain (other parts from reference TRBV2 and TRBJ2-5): EPEVTQTPSHQVTQMGQEVILRCVPISNHLYFYWYRQILGQKVEFLVSFYNNEISEKSEIFDDQFSVERPDGSNFTLKIRSTKLEDSAMYFCASSYGVEGETQYFGPGTRLLVL.

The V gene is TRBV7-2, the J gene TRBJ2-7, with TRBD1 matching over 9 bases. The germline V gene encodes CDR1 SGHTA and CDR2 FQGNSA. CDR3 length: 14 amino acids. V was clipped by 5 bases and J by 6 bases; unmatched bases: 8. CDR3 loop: CASSPRGTGIEQYF. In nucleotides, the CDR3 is TGTGCCAGCAGCCCCAGGGGGACAGGGATCGAGCAGTACTTC. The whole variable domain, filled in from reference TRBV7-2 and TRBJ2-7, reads GAGVSQSPSNKVTEKGKDVELRCDPISGHTALYWYRQSLGQGLEFLIYFQGNSAPDKSGLPSDRFSAERTGGSVSTLTIQRTQQEDSAVYLCASSPRGTGIEQYFGPGTRLTVT.

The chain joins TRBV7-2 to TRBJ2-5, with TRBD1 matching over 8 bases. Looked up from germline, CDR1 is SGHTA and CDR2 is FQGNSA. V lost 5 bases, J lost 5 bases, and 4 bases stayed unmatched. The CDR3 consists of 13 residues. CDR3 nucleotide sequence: TGTGCCAGCAGCCAGACAGGGGTCGAGACCCAGTACTTC. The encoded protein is CASSQTGVETQYF.

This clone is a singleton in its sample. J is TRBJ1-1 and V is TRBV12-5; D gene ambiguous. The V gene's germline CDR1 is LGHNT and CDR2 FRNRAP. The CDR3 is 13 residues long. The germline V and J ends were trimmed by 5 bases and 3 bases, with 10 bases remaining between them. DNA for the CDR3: TGTGCTAGTGGTACCCGACCGGACACTGAAGCTTTCTTT. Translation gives CASGTRPDTEAFF.

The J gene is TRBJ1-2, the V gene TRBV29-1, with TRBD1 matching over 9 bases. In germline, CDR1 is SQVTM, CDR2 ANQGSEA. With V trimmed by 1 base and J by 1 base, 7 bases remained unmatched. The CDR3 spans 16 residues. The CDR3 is CSVEVDRGVINYGYTF. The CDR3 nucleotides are TGCAGCGTTGAAGTGGACAGGGGTGTAATTAACTATGGCTACACCTTC.

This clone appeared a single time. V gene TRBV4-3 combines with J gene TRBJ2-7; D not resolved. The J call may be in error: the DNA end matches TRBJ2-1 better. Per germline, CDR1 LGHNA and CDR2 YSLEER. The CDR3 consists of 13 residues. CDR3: CASSLILETEQFF. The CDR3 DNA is TGCGCCAGCAGCTTAATTCTGGAGACAGAGCAGTTCTTC.

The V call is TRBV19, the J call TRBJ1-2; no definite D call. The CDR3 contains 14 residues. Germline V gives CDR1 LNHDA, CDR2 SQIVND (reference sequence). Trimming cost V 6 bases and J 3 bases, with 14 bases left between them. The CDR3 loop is CASSSVLGDYGYTF. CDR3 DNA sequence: TGTGCCAGTAGCAGCGTATTGGGCGACTATGGCTACACCTTC.

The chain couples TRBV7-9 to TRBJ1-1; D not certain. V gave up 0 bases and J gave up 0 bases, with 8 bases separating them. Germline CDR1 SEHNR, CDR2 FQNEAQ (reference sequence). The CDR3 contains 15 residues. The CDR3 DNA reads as TGTGCCAGCAGCTTAGCTATGATTATGAACACTGAAGCTTTCTTT. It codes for CASSLAMIMNTEAFF. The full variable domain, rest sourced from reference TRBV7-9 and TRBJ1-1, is DTGVSQNPRHKITKRGQNVTFRCDPISEHNRLYWYRQTLGQGPEFLTYFQNEAQLEKSRLLSDRFSAERPKGSFSTLEIQRTEQGDSAMYLCASSLAMIMNTEAFFGQGTRLTVV.

The CDR3 here is CASSQDRTGYYEQYF. CDR3 sequence (DNA): TGCGCCAGCAGCCAAGATAGAACAGGGTACTACGAGCAGTACTTC. The J gene is TRBJ2-7, the V gene TRBV4-3, with TRBD1 as a possible D gene (6 bases). Germline CDR1 is LGHNA and CDR2 is YSLEER. The CDR3 length is 15 residues. Trimming removed 0 bases from V and 3 bases from J, with 12 bases in between.

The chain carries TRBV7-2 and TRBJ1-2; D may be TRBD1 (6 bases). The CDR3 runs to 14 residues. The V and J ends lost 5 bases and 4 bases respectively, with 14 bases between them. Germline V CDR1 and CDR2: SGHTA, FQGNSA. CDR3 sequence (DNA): TGTGCCAGCAGCCCGACTGGGGGCTTCTATGGCTACACCTTC. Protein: CASSPTGGFYGYTF.

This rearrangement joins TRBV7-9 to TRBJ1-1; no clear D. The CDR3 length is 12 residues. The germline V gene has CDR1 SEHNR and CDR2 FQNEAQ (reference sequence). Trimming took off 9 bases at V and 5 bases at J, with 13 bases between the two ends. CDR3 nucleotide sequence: TGTGCCAGGGCCCCGGTGCAAACTGAAGCTTTCTTT. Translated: CARAPVQTEAFF. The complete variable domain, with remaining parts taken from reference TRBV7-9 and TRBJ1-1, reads DTGVSQNPRHKITKRGQNVTFRCDPISEHNRLYWYRQTLGQGPEFLTYFQNEAQLEKSRLLSDRFSAERPKGSFSTLEIQRTEQGDSAMYLCARAPVQTEAFFGQGTRLTVV.

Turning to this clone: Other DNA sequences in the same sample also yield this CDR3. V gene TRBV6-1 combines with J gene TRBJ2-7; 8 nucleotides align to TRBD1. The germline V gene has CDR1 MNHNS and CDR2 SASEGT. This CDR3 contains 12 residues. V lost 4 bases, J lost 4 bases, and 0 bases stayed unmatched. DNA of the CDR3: TGTGCCAGCAGTGGACAGGGGTACGAGCAGTACTTC. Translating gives CASSGQGYEQYF.

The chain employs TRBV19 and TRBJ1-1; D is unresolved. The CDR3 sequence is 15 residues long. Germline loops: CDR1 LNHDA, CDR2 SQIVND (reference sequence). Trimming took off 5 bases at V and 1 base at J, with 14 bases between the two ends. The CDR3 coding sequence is TGTGCCAGTAGTGATACTTGGGCTGGGAACACTGAAGCTTTCTTT. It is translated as CASSDTWAGNTEAFF.

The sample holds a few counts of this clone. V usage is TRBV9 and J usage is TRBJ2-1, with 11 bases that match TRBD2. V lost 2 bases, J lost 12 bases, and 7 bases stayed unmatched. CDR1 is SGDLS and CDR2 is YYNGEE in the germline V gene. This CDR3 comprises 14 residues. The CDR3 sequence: CASSVGTSGQGQFF. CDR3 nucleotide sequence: TGTGCCAGCAGCGTCGGGACTAGCGGTCAGGGGCAGTTCTTC.

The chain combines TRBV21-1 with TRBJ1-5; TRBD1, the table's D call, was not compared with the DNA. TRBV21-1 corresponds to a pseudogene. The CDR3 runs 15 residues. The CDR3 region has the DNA TGTGCCAGCACAGGGTTCGCGTCCCGTAGTCAGCCCCAGCATTTT. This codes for CASTGFASRSQPQHF.